The 23 T cell receptor beta chains reported below all come from one sample, sequenced in a study of cytomegalovirus exposure and HLA in healthy donors. A multiplex PCR was run with 60 Vbeta primers and 13 Jbeta primers. Sequencing used immunoSEQ multiplex PCR; TCRdb keeps in-frame clones, though not all of them. This sample has about 160,000 clones, with 80% found just once. Material: PBMCs. The receptors derive from a man between 18 and 29 years old in good health and CMV-seropositive.

The chain employs TRBV7-8 and TRBJ2-5; possible D gene TRBD2, 6 bases. V was clipped by 7 bases and J by 2 bases, with 17 bases between them. Germline loops: CDR1 SGHVS, CDR2 FQNEAQ. The CDR3 contains 15 residues. The CDR3, as DNA: TGTGCCAGCACCCTCCCCGCGGAGGGACAAGAGACCCAGTACTTC. Encoded protein: CASTLPAEGQETQYF.

The rearrangement uses TRBV7-9 and TRBJ1-5, with 10 nucleotides matching TRBD1. The V and J ends lost 5 bases and 7 bases, in that order; junction bases with no gene match: 11. Germline CDR1 and CDR2: SEHNR and FQNEAQ (reference sequence). The CDR3 length is 16 residues. The CDR3 loop is CASSRATGGAEQPQHF. The DNA for the CDR3 is TGTGCCAGCAGCAGGGCGACAGGGGGCGCAGAACAGCCCCAGCATTTT.

A few counts support this clone. The rearrangement links TRBV7-9 to TRBJ2-7; the D gene is possibly TRBD2 (5 bases). Germline V gene lookup returns CDR1 SEHNR and CDR2 FQNEAQ (reference sequence). The CDR3 is made up of 13 amino acids. The V and J ends lost 5 bases and 2 bases respectively, with 10 bases between them. The CDR3 sequence is CASSPRVTYEQYF. The CDR3 DNA is TGTGCCAGCAGCCCGCGGGTCACCTACGAGCAGTACTTC.

The CDR3 reads CASRPDSSGANVLTF. CDR3 nucleotide sequence: TGTGCCAGTAGACCCGACAGTTCTGGGGCCAACGTCCTGACTTTC. V usage is TRBV19 and J usage is TRBJ2-6, with a tentative D call TRBD1 (5 bases). Trimming pared 6 bases from V and 1 base from J, leaving 10 bases between. This CDR3 region has 15 residues. The germline gives CDR1 LNHDA, CDR2 SQIVND (reference sequence).

This chain uses TRBV7-2 with TRBJ2-1, with 7 positions matching TRBD2. This CDR3 region has 13 residues. Germline V CDR1 and CDR2: SGHTA, FQGNSA. V lost 10 bases to trimming and J lost 4 bases; unmatched junction nucleotides: 7. CDR3 region: CATRTRRYNEQFF. Written as DNA, the CDR3 is TGTGCCACCCGGACTAGGAGATACAATGAGCAGTTCTTC.

This chain connects TRBV5-1 to TRBJ2-7, with 11 bases aligning to TRBD2. The CDR3 consists of 20 residues. V gave up 0 bases and J gave up 0 bases; unmatched junction bases: 14. CDR1 and CDR2 from the germline V gene are SGHRS and YFSETQ. This chain's CDR3 is CASSLGLAGGVTTSSYEQYF. The DNA of the CDR3 is TGCGCCAGCAGCTTGGGTCTAGCGGGAGGAGTCACAACCAGCTCCTACGAGCAGTACTTC.

This chain links TRBV19 with TRBJ1-2, with D perhaps TRBD1 (5 bases). The V end lost 6 bases, the J end lost 5 bases, and 13 bases lay between the germline ends. CDR3 size: 13 residues. CDR1 LNHDA and CDR2 SQIVND come from the germline V gene (reference sequence). The CDR3 protein is CASRGRGSYGYTF. DNA for the CDR3: TGTGCCAGTAGAGGTAGGGGCTCGTATGGCTACACCTTC.

This clone was seen just once. This chain uses TRBV4-1 with TRBJ2-3; the D gene is possibly TRBD1 (5 bases). This CDR3 region has 17 residues. CDR1 is MGHRA, CDR2 YSYEKL, per germline. Trimming shortened V by 1 base and J by 10 bases, and 24 bases separated the two germline ends. Here the CDR3 reads CASSQGGSQGPTGAQYF. For the CDR3, the DNA is TGCGCCAGCAGCCAAGGGGGAAGTCAGGGTCCCACGGGTGCGCAGTATTTT.

This rearrangement joins TRBV9 to TRBJ1-3, with 8 bases that match TRBD1. The CDR3 length is 15 residues. Germline V gives CDR1 SGDLS, CDR2 YYNGEE. Trimming at V came to 3 bases and at J to 5 bases, leaving 7 bases not matched to a gene. The CDR3 coding sequence is TGTGCCAGCAGCGCCGAGACAGGGGCTAGAAACACCATATATTTT. Its protein product is CASSAETGARNTIYF.

The rearrangement joins TRBV19 to TRBJ1-1, with a weak D call TRBD1 (6 bases). CDR3 length: 14 residues. Per germline, CDR1 LNHDA and CDR2 SQIVND (reference sequence). The germline V and J ends were trimmed by 6 bases and 1 base, with 12 bases remaining between them. CDR3 residues: CASSRTGKNTEAFF. The CDR3 DNA follows: TGTGCCAGTAGCCGAACAGGGAAGAACACTGAAGCTTTCTTT.

The V gene is TRBV7-9, the J gene TRBJ2-2, with D possibly matching TRBD1 (6 bases). The CDR3 totals 16 residues. Germline V CDR1 and CDR2: SEHNR, FQNEAQ (reference sequence). V lost 5 bases, J lost 1 base, and 14 bases lay in between. The CDR3 loop is CASSRQATVNTGELFF. The CDR3 DNA follows: TGTGCCAGCAGCCGACAGGCGACAGTGAACACCGGGGAGCTGTTTTTT.

This chain connects TRBV6-4 to TRBJ2-3; weak D call: TRBD1 (6 bases). This CDR3 spans 15 amino acids. Trimming cost V 0 bases and J 0 bases, with 7 bases left between them. Germline V gene data show CDR1 as MRHNA and CDR2 as SNTAGT. The CDR3 DNA reads as TGTGCCAGCAGTGACTCGGGACATAGCACAGATACGCAGTATTTT. This codes for CASSDSGHSTDTQYF.

The chain carries TRBV28 and TRBJ2-1, with D possibly being TRBD1 (5 bases). Germline assignment: CDR1 MDHEN and CDR2 SYDVKM. The CDR3 sequence is 17 residues long. V dropped 3 bases and J dropped 6 bases, with 21 bases sitting between them. The CDR3 DNA is TGTGCCAGCAGTTTTGGAGCTTATCAGGGCCCCTTCAATGAGCAGTTCTTC. The encoded protein is CASSFGAYQGPFNEQFF.

V usage is TRBV28 and J usage is TRBJ2-3, with 8 bases identical to TRBD1. This CDR3 contains 15 residues. Trimming at V came to 3 bases and at J to 3 bases, leaving 5 bases not matched to a gene. In germline, CDR1 is MDHEN, CDR2 SYDVKM. The CDR3 sequence: CASSFSDRVTDTQYF. The CDR3 DNA sequence: TGTGCCAGCAGTTTCTCGGACAGGGTAACAGATACGCAGTATTTT.

This chain uses TRBV2 with TRBJ1-5, with TRBD1 matching 9 bases. The CDR3 contains 15 residues. Germline trimming cut 7 bases from V and 4 bases from J; bases unmatched to any gene: 8. The germline CDR1 and CDR2 sequences are SNHLY and FYNNEI. The CDR3 bases are TGTGCCAGCAACCTACAGGGGGCGCGGAATCAGCCCCAGCATTTT. It is translated as CASNLQGARNQPQHF.

The V and J genes are TRBV5-1 and TRBJ2-1; D possibly corresponds to TRBD2 (5 bases). The CDR3 runs to 14 residues. The V gene's germline CDR1 is SGHRS and CDR2 YFSETQ. Deletions cut 0 bases from V and 4 bases from J, with 8 bases between. Written as DNA, the CDR3 is TGCGCCAGCAGCTTGGGAGGGCCTTACAATGAGCAGTTCTTC. This codes for CASSLGGPYNEQFF.

V gene TRBV2 combines with J gene TRBJ2-1; D perhaps matches TRBD2 (6 bases). Trimming left V 2 bases short and J 5 bases short, with 25 bases between. Germline V gene data show CDR1 as SNHLY and CDR2 as FYNNEI. There are 19 residues in the CDR3. CDR3 region: CASSESDTLTSGIDNEQFF. In DNA, the CDR3 is TGTGCCAGCAGTGAATCGGACACGCTGACTAGTGGGATTGACAATGAGCAGTTCTTC.

The chain carries TRBV27 and TRBJ2-4; D is possibly TRBD1 (6 bases). Germline CDR1 is MNHEY and CDR2 is SMNVEV (reference sequence). The CDR3 spans 16 residues. The ends were cut back, 5 bases at V and 5 bases at J, with 19 bases in the middle. The chain's CDR3 is CASSPTTGQGENIQYF. The DNA for the CDR3 is TGTGCCAGCAGTCCGACAACAGGGCAAGGGGAAAACATTCAGTACTTC.

The rearrangement uses TRBV11-2 and TRBJ1-2, with TRBD1 matching 7 bases. Unmatched junction bases numbered 11, after V lost 5 bases and J lost 8 bases. This CDR3 is built from 14 residues. Germline-derived CDR1 and CDR2 are SGHAT and FQNNGV. CDR3 amino acids: CASSQTGVIYGYTF. The CDR3, as DNA: TGTGCCAGCAGCCAAACAGGGGTTATCTACGGCTACACCTTC.

This clone was seen more than once but under ten times. The chain recombines TRBV5-5 with TRBJ2-7, with 9 nucleotides matching TRBD2. V gave up 4 bases and J gave up 0 bases; unmatched junction bases: 5. The CDR3 is made up of 15 amino acids. Looked up from germline, CDR1 is SGHKS and CDR2 is YYEKEE (reference sequence). CDR3 sequence: CASSQDSGSSYEQYF. The CDR3 coding sequence is TGTGCCAGCAGCCAAGATAGCGGGAGCTCCTACGAGCAGTACTTC.

This clone was detected only once. V is TRBV27 and J is TRBJ2-7, with 9 bases lining up with TRBD2. Germline V CDR1 and CDR2: MNHEY, SMNVEV (reference sequence). The CDR3 runs 15 residues. V lost 0 bases, J lost 2 bases, and 2 bases stayed unmatched. The CDR3 nucleotides read TGTGCCAGCAGTTTATCTAGCGGGGGTCCCTACGAGCAGTACTTC. This codes for CASSLSSGGPYEQYF.

This chain connects TRBV5-1 to TRBJ2-1, with 11 bases identical to TRBD2. In germline, CDR1 is SGHRS, CDR2 YFSETQ. V gave up 3 bases and J gave up 6 bases; unmatched junction bases: 5. The CDR3 is 15 residues long. In DNA form, the CDR3 reads TGCGCCAGCAGCTATATAGCGGGAGGGAGCAATGAGCAGTTCTTC. It encodes CASSYIAGGSNEQFF.

This clone was seen a handful of times. The rearrangement links TRBV10-3 to TRBJ1-4, with 7 positions matching TRBD1. The CDR3 totals 15 residues. Germline assignment: CDR1 ENHRY and CDR2 SYGVKD. V was clipped by 2 bases and J by 7 bases; unmatched bases: 7. In nucleotides, the CDR3 is TGTGCCATCAGTGAGGATTCAAGGGGGCGTGAAAAACTGTTTTTT. It is translated as CAISEDSRGREKLFF.